This TCR beta chain originates from a study of T cell clonality in common variable immunodeficiency. General observations from the study: CVID subjects had higher TCRbeta clonality than healthy controls, most marked in about a third. Patient heterogeneity in the CVID cohort limited correlations between repertoire features and clinical complications. Fewer deletions and N-nucleotide insertions were reportedly seen in common variable immunodeficiency TCR beta sequences.

This clone occurred many times. The target antigen is unknown. Read sequence stops 3 residues before the CDR3 end, and the germline J gene provides the missing end. The CDR3 is 13 residues long. Germline values: CDR1 GTSNPN, CDR2 SVGIG (reference sequence). The V gene lost 2 bases and the J gene lost 6 bases, with 13 bases spanning the gap. Sequencing input was equivalent genomic DNA from CVID and controls. Profiling relied on immunoSEQ multiplex PCR, and the TCRdb table lists in-frame clones only, not all of them. The sample lists approximately 42,000 clones, none appearing once, the ten largest making up about 1.3%.

Sequences were obtained from peripheral blood mononuclear cells. The chain couples TRBV30 to TRBJ1-1, with D possibly TRBD1 on 6 matching bases. The source of this sequence is a person between 18 and 70 years old in good health. CDR3 sequence reads: CAWSSQGRSEAFF. The sequenced CDR3 bases are TGTGCCTGGAGTAGCCAGGGGAGGTCTGAA.